These 21 T cell receptor beta chains were sequenced from one sample in a study of early T cells in non-severe SARS-CoV-2 infection. TCRdb re-called the 5' RACE reads through MiXCR, storing one row per CDR3 protein. The data show tens of thousands of distinct CDR3 sequences, around an eighth seen once. Material: whole blood, obtained at baseline. Source of these receptors: an adult who was a healthcare worker with PCR-confirmed SARS-CoV-2 infection or an uninfected control (not recorded which).

This clonotype was seen only a few times. The V and J genes are TRBV5-5 and TRBJ1-1, with 9 bases lining up with TRBD1. The CDR3 loop spans 15 amino acids. V gave up 3 bases and J gave up 3 bases; unmatched junction bases: 6. Germline CDR1 SGHKS, CDR2 YYEKEE (reference sequence). CDR3 loop: CASSSTGTGYTEAFF. The DNA of the CDR3 is TGTGCCAGCAGCTCAACCGGGACAGGGTACACTGAAGCTTTCTTT.

The V and J genes are TRBV5-1 and TRBJ2-5; 7 nucleotides match TRBD1. Germline assignment: CDR1 SGHRS and CDR2 YFSETQ. The V and J ends lost 3 bases and 1 base, in that order; junction bases with no gene match: 3. The CDR3 totals 14 residues. DNA of the CDR3: TGCGCCAGCAGCTCGGGACAGCCCCAAGAGACCCAGTACTTC. Translating gives CASSSGQPQETQYF.

This clonotype was picked up many times. V usage is TRBV7-8 and J usage is TRBJ2-5; D might be TRBD1 (7 bases). Germline values: CDR1 SGHVS, CDR2 FQNEAQ. The CDR3 covers 17 residues. Trimming cost V 6 bases and J 5 bases, with 25 bases left between them. In DNA form, the CDR3 reads TGTGCCAGCAGGAACACCGGGACAGCTACGGGGGTGGAGACCCAGTACTTC. It specifies CASRNTGTATGVETQYF. Together with reference TRBV7-8 and TRBJ2-5, the CDR3 gives the full variable domain: GAGVSQSPRYKVAKRGQDVALRCDPISGHVSLFWYQQALGQGPEFLTYFQNEAQLDKSGLPSDRFFAERPEGSVSTLKIQRTQQEDSAVYLCASRNTGTATGVETQYFGPGTRLLVL.

DNA of the CDR3: TGCGCCAGCAGTCCTCCCGAGTTGGGGGCGTACGAGCAGTACTTC. Protein sequence: CASSPPELGAYEQYF. The chain is built from TRBV10-1 and TRBJ2-7; possible D gene TRBD1, 6 bases. Trimming pared 5 bases from V and 4 bases from J, leaving 18 bases between. Looked up from germline, CDR1 is WNHNN and CDR2 is SYGVQD (reference sequence). This CDR3 is built from 15 residues.

This chain connects TRBV10-3 to TRBJ2-5; a weak D match, TRBD2 (5 bases). V was cut by 6 bases and J by 7 bases, with 15 bases left in between. CDR1 ENHRY and CDR2 SYGVKD come from the germline V gene. The CDR3 contains 13 residues. The CDR3 region is CAIRIGTGGTQYF. DNA for the CDR3: TGTGCCATCAGGATAGGAACCGGAGGGACCCAGTACTTC.

This clonotype was counted between two and nine times. The chain employs TRBV10-3 and TRBJ2-3, with no clear D. Between the trimmed V and J ends, which lost 7 bases and 2 bases, there was a span of 16 bases. The CDR3 has 15 residues. Germline assignment: CDR1 ENHRY and CDR2 SYGVKD. This CDR3 is CAIKPQNGHTDTQYF. CDR3 coding DNA: TGTGCCATCAAACCCCAGAACGGCCACACAGATACGCAGTATTTT.

This clonotype has only a few counts. The CDR3 sequence: CASRNWDRGSNSPLHF. The DNA of the CDR3 is TGCGCCAGCAGGAATTGGGACAGGGGATCAAATTCACCCCTCCACTTT. This chain links TRBV5-1 with TRBJ1-6; TRBD1 aligns across 10 bases. Germline V gene data show CDR1 as SGHRS and CDR2 as YFSETQ. CDR3 length equals 16 residues. Unmatched junction bases numbered 9, after V lost 5 bases and J lost 7 bases.

The sample holds a few counts of this clonotype. This rearrangement joins TRBV7-2 to TRBJ1-6; 8 bases align to TRBD1. The CDR3 consists of 14 residues. Germline V gene data show CDR1 as SGHTA and CDR2 as FQGNSA. V was pared by 4 bases and J by 9 bases, with 5 bases of the junction left unmatched. Here the CDR3 DNA reads TGTGCCAGCAGCTACGGACAGGGTGTTTCACCCCTCCACTTT. This encodes CASSYGQGVSPLHF.

This clonotype was counted a few times. The genes are TRBV18 and TRBJ2-6; D gene ambiguous. Germline CDR1 reads KGHSH; CDR2 reads LQKENI. This CDR3 has 17 residues. Deletions cut 3 bases from V and 4 bases from J, with 16 bases between. The CDR3 spells CASSPRSPQPGANVLTF. DNA for the CDR3: TGTGCCAGCTCACCCCGCTCGCCCCAACCGGGGGCCAACGTCCTGACTTTC.

This clonotype was picked up a small number of times. V is TRBV15 and J is TRBJ2-7; D uncertain. Germline V gene lookup returns CDR1 LNHNV and CDR2 YYDKDF (reference sequence). Trimming removed 0 bases from V and 2 bases from J, with 8 bases in between. The length of the CDR3 is 14 residues. The CDR3 sequence is CATSREGRTYEQYF. CDR3 nucleotide sequence: TGTGCCACCAGCAGAGAAGGCAGGACCTACGAGCAGTACTTC.

The gene calls are TRBV20-1 and TRBJ1-1; TRBD1 matches at 8 bases. This CDR3 has 15 amino acids. V lost 0 bases and J lost 4; bases outside the gene matches: 7. Germline values: CDR1 DFQATT, CDR2 SNEGSKA (reference sequence). The CDR3 reads CSARDQGAEGTEAFF. The DNA of the CDR3 is TGCAGTGCTAGAGATCAGGGGGCGGAGGGCACTGAAGCTTTCTTT.

J is TRBJ2-7 and V is TRBV29-1; a possible D gene is TRBD1 (5 bases). Germline CDR1 and CDR2: SQVTM and ANQGSEA. The CDR3 consists of 11 residues. The CDR3 spells CKKGESYEQYF. Written as DNA, the CDR3 is TGCAAAAAAGGGGAATCCTACGAGCAGTACTTC.

This clonotype has a handful of counts. The chain is built from TRBV7-9 and TRBJ1-5, with TRBD1 as a possible D gene (5 bases). The CDR3 sequence is 13 residues long. Trimming cost V 2 bases and J 8 bases, with 10 bases left between them. Germline loops: CDR1 SEHNR, CDR2 FQNEAQ (reference sequence). The CDR3 DNA is TGTGCCAGCAGCTTACAGGGCTGGGAGCCCCAGCATTTT. Translating gives CASSLQGWEPQHF.

Only a few counts were recorded for this clonotype. The V and J genes are TRBV9 and TRBJ2-5; D might be TRBD1 or TRBD2, each matching 5 bases. V was pared by 2 bases and J by 1 base, with 9 bases between. This CDR3 is 14 amino acids long. Per the germline V gene, CDR1 is SGDLS and CDR2 is YYNGEE. As DNA, the CDR3 is TGTGCCAGCAGCGTCAGGGACGGCCAAGAGACCCAGTACTTC. Amino acids: CASSVRDGQETQYF.

This clonotype has just a few counts. This chain uses TRBV5-4 with TRBJ2-5; tentative D call: TRBD2 (5 bases). Germline CDR1 and CDR2: SGHNT and YYREEE (reference sequence). The CDR3 is 15 residues long. The V end lost 3 bases, the J end lost 6 bases, and 18 bases lay between the germline ends. CDR3 amino acids: CASSSRTEIGKTQYF. CDR3 DNA: TGTGCCAGCAGCTCAAGGACTGAAATTGGGAAGACCCAGTACTTC. The variable domain in full, with the rest retrieved from reference TRBV5-4 and TRBJ2-5, is ETGVTQSPTHLIKTRGQQVTLRCSSQSGHNTVSWYQQALGQGPQFIFQYYREEENGRGNFPPRFSGLQFPNYSSELNVNALELDDSALYLCASSSRTEIGKTQYFGPGTRLLVL.

This clonotype turned up a few times. The V call is TRBV12-3 or TRBV12-4, the J call TRBJ1-5; D possibly corresponds to TRBD1 (5 bases). V was trimmed by 5 bases and J by 3 bases, leaving 14 bases between them. This CDR3 contains 15 residues. The CDR3: CASSPGGGNNQPQHF. CDR3 sequence (DNA): TGTGCCAGCAGTCCCGGTGGGGGTAACAATCAGCCCCAGCATTTT.

This clonotype was counted between two and nine times. The chain recombines TRBV7-8 with TRBJ2-2, with D tentatively TRBD1 or TRBD2 (5 bases each). This CDR3 region has 16 residues. Germline V gene data show CDR1 as SGHVS and CDR2 as FQNEAQ. Between the trimmed V and J ends, which lost 5 bases and 6 bases, there was a span of 19 bases. DNA for the CDR3: TGTGCCAGCAGCCCGCTGGGGATCCTGGGGGCCGGGGAGCTGTTTTTT. This translates into CASSPLGILGAGELFF. The entire variable domain, with the rest obtained from reference TRBV7-8 and TRBJ2-2, is as follows: GAGVSQSPRYKVAKRGQDVALRCDPISGHVSLFWYQQALGQGPEFLTYFQNEAQLDKSGLPSDRFFAERPEGSVSTLKIQRTQQEDSAVYLCASSPLGILGAGELFFGEGSRLTVL.

This clonotype was detected many times. This rearrangement joins TRBV11-2 to TRBJ1-5, with a weak D call TRBD1 (5 bases). The V end was cut by 5 bases, the J end by 2 bases, with 22 bases between. Germline V gene sequence: CDR1 SGHAT, CDR2 FQNNGV. The CDR3 sequence is 18 residues long. DNA of the CDR3: TGTGCCAGCAGCCCCGTCGCAGGGAGGTTTAAGGGCAATCAGCCCCAGCATTTT. This encodes CASSPVAGRFKGNQPQHF.

This clonotype was found a few times. The rearrangement joins TRBV18 to TRBJ2-3, with a tentative D call TRBD2 (5 bases). The germline gives CDR1 KGHSH, CDR2 LQKENI. CDR3 length equals 16 residues. With 2 bases removed from V and 10 bases from J, the gap between germline ends came to 22 bases. CDR3 in amino acids: CASSPTRGRRGPPQYF. The CDR3 DNA is TGTGCCAGCTCACCAACTCGGGGTCGGAGAGGCCCCCCGCAGTATTTT.

This clonotype was counted only a few times. The chain carries TRBV12-3 or TRBV12-4 and TRBJ2-1; 7 bases are a match to TRBD1. The CDR3 is 16 amino acids. Germline trimming cut 6 bases from V and 1 base from J; bases unmatched to any gene: 9. The CDR3 DNA reads TGTGCCAGCAGCTCCACCCGACAGGGATCCTACAATGAGCAGTTCTTC. Protein: CASSSTRQGSYNEQFF.

This clonotype was recorded a few times. The CDR3 sequence: CASKRRKTGYGYTF. CDR3 nucleotide sequence: TGTGCCAGCAAGAGACGAAAAACGGGCTATGGCTACACCTTC. The chain carries TRBV2 and TRBJ1-2; D not resolved. CDR1 is SNHLY and CDR2 is FYNNEI in the germline V gene. Between the trimmed V and J ends, which lost 7 bases and 4 bases, there was a span of 16 bases. The CDR3 length is 14 residues.